This entry lists 17 T cell receptor beta chains sequenced from one sample in a study of blood T cell repertoires in COVID-19. The protocol was immunoSEQ multiplex PCR, while the TCRdb copy is restricted to in-frame clones and leaves out a portion. Counted here are hundreds of thousands of clones, approximately 87% occurring once; the ten biggest clones make up more than 5%. The specimen was peripheral blood. The source of these receptors is a woman in her forties or fifties with COVID-19, enrolled during active disease.

The chain combines TRBV5-8 with TRBJ2-7; maybe TRBD2 (5 bases). Germline values: CDR1 SGHTS, CDR2 YDEGEE. The CDR3 runs to 16 residues. V shed 3 bases and J shed 0 bases, with 16 bases lying between them. CDR3 region: CASSSSRRLGSYEQYF. CDR3 nucleotide sequence: TGTGCCAGCAGCTCCTCAAGGAGGTTAGGCTCCTACGAGCAGTACTTC.

This clone was seen a few times. Distinct nucleotide sequences in the sample also encode this CDR3. The chain is built from TRBV7-2 and TRBJ1-1, with D perhaps TRBD1 (5 bases). CDR3 length: 14 amino acids. The germline V gene has CDR1 SGHTA and CDR2 FQGNSA. Deletions cut 0 bases from V and 3 bases from J, with 8 bases between. CDR3 in DNA: TGTGCCAGCAGCTTAGCGCAGGGTTACACTGAAGCTTTCTTT. Its translation is CASSLAQGYTEAFF.

In DNA, the CDR3 is TGTGCCTGGAGGGGGGACAGGGAGAACACTGAAGCTTTCTTT. Translation gives CAWRGDRENTEAFF. The V and J genes are TRBV30 and TRBJ1-1; TRBD1 matches at 9 bases. The germline V gene encodes CDR1 GTSNPN and CDR2 SVGIG (reference sequence). J was trimmed by 1 base and V by 3 bases; bases with no gene match: 3. The CDR3 runs 14 residues.

This clone was counted once. The chain has TRBV10-3 and TRBJ2-2, with D tentatively TRBD2 (5 bases). V lost 6 bases and J 5 bases, leaving 13 bases between the germline ends. CDR3 length: 14 amino acids. CDR1 ENHRY and CDR2 SYGVKD come from the germline V gene. The CDR3 bases are TGTGCCATCAGCCGGGATTACGGTACCGGGGAGCTGTTTTTT. Amino acids: CAISRDYGTGELFF.

This chain links TRBV9 with TRBJ2-7; 10 bases line up with TRBD2. Germline V CDR1 and CDR2: SGDLS, YYNGEE. The CDR3 spans 15 residues. Trimming removed 4 bases from V and 5 bases from J; junction bases left unmatched: 9. CDR3 region: CASSSSGRAADEQYF. In DNA, the CDR3 is TGTGCCAGCAGCTCCAGCGGGAGGGCCGCGGACGAGCAGTACTTC.

This rearrangement joins TRBV19 to TRBJ2-1, with TRBD2 matching over 7 bases. V dropped 7 bases and J dropped 15; count of bases not matched to a gene: 15. The CDR3 length is 13 residues. The germline CDR1 and CDR2 sequences are LNHDA and SQIVND (reference sequence). Written as DNA, the CDR3 is TGTGCCAGTACCACCCGTCAGCGGGGTAATCCGTTCTTC. The encoded protein is CASTTRQRGNPFF. Variable domain in full (rest from reference TRBV19 and TRBJ2-1): DGGITQSPKYLFRKEGQNVTLSCEQNLNHDAMYWYRQDPGQGLRLIYYSQIVNDFQKGDIAEGYSVSREKKESFPLTVTSAQKNPTAFYLCASTTRQRGNPFFGPGTRLTVL.

CDR3 in DNA: TGTGCCAGCAGCTTAGAGGGGGCTACGGGAAAACTGTTTTTT. This sequence encodes CASSLEGATGKLFF. The chain has TRBV7-9 and TRBJ1-4; TRBD1 agrees at 7 bases. V lost 1 base and J lost 10; bases outside the gene matches: 6. Per the germline V gene, CDR1 is SEHNR and CDR2 is FQNEAQ (reference sequence). The CDR3 runs 14 residues.

The chain recombines TRBV7-9 with TRBJ2-7, with a possible D match to TRBD1 (6 bases). Trimming took off 5 bases at V and 0 bases at J, with 11 bases between the two ends. Germline assignment: CDR1 SEHNR and CDR2 FQNEAQ (reference sequence). The length of the CDR3 is 14 residues. This chain's CDR3 is CASSLNRDSYEQYF. CDR3 sequence (DNA): TGTGCCAGCAGCCTCAACAGGGACTCCTACGAGCAGTACTTC.

The V gene is TRBV19, the J gene TRBJ2-5, with TRBD1 identical over 9 bases. After removal of 7 bases from V and 0 bases from J, the junction contained 3 bases not matched to a gene. The CDR3 is 14 amino acids. Germline CDR1 LNHDA, CDR2 SQIVND (reference sequence). CDR3 region: CASKGTGNQETQYF. As DNA, the CDR3 is TGTGCCAGTAAAGGGACAGGGAACCAAGAGACCCAGTACTTC.

This clone was found a few times. The gene calls are TRBV4-2 and TRBJ1-2; 8 bases match TRBD1. After removal of 5 bases from V and 6 bases from J, the junction contained 14 bases not matched to a gene. The CDR3 totals 16 residues. CDR1 is LGHNA, CDR2 YNFKEQ, per germline. CDR3 region: CASSSQGVGATNGYTF. As DNA, the CDR3 is TGTGCCAGCAGCTCACAGGGGGTTGGGGCCACTAATGGCTACACCTTC.

The gene calls are TRBV15 and TRBJ2-2; the D gene is possibly TRBD1 (5 bases). V was pared by 4 bases and J by 3 bases, with 12 bases between. This CDR3 is 15 amino acids long. Germline V gene lookup returns CDR1 LNHNV and CDR2 YYDKDF (reference sequence). DNA of the CDR3: TGTGCCACCAGCATCGTCCAGGGTTACACCGGGGAGCTGTTTTTT. This translates into CATSIVQGYTGELFF.

This clone has ten or more counts. V usage is TRBV5-4 and J usage is TRBJ2-1; TRBD2 agrees at 13 bases. This CDR3 is built from 16 residues. With 2 bases clipped from V and 7 bases from J, the junction kept 6 bases outside the gene matches. Germline CDR1 and CDR2: SGHNT and YYREEE (reference sequence). Here the CDR3 reads CASSLAGTSGINEQFF. DNA of the CDR3: TGTGCCAGCAGCTTAGCGGGGACTAGCGGGATTAATGAGCAGTTCTTC. The complete variable domain, with remaining parts taken from reference TRBV5-4 and TRBJ2-1, reads ETGVTQSPTHLIKTRGQQVTLRCSSQSGHNTVSWYQQALGQGPQFIFQYYREEENGRGNFPPRFSGLQFPNYSSELNVNALELDDSALYLCASSLAGTSGINEQFFGPGTRLTVL.

V gene TRBV19 combines with J gene TRBJ2-7; possibly TRBD2 for D (5 bases). This CDR3 is 13 amino acids long. CDR1 is LNHDA, CDR2 SQIVND, per germline (reference sequence). V lost 6 bases, J lost 3 bases, and 12 bases lay in between. The CDR3 sequence is CASRPSGVYEQYF. CDR3 DNA sequence: TGTGCCAGTAGGCCAAGCGGCGTCTACGAGCAGTACTTC.

V and J are TRBV7-8 and TRBJ2-7; perhaps TRBD2 as D (7 bases). CDR3 size: 12 residues. Trimming took off 5 bases at V and 12 bases at J, with 17 bases between the two ends. CDR1 and CDR2 from the germline V gene are SGHVS and FQNEAQ. CDR3 protein: CASSQFPGGWYF. The CDR3 nucleotides are TGTGCCAGCAGCCAATTTCCGGGGGGCTGGTACTTC.

This chain links TRBV30 with TRBJ1-4; TRBD1 aligns across 7 bases. The CDR3 loop spans 15 amino acids. Germline values: CDR1 GTSNPN, CDR2 SVGIG (reference sequence). The junction had 5 bases not matched to a gene; V was cut back by 1 base and J by 3 bases. CDR3 in amino acids: CAWSDWTGPNEKLFF. The CDR3 nucleotides are TGTGCCTGGAGTGATTGGACAGGTCCTAATGAAAAACTGTTTTTT.

The chain is built from TRBV7-3 and TRBJ2-3; 10 nucleotides match TRBD2. V lost 6 bases, J lost 4 bases, and 4 bases stayed unmatched. This CDR3 spans 14 amino acids. CDR1 is SGHTA and CDR2 is FQGTGA in the germline V gene. The CDR3 DNA reads TGTGCCAGCAGTTCTAGCGGGAGCGCAGATACGCAGTATTTT. This codes for CASSSSGSADTQYF.

The chain carries TRBV5-1 and TRBJ2-1, with 9 bases that match TRBD2. V was clipped by 0 bases and J by 10 bases; unmatched bases: 8. Looked up from germline, CDR1 is SGHRS and CDR2 is YFSETQ. The CDR3 runs to 15 residues. DNA for the CDR3: TGCGCCAGCAGCTTGGTTTCTGCGGGAGGGGTAGAGCAGTTCTTC. Translation gives CASSLVSAGGVEQFF.